Shown below are 9 T cell receptor beta chains from a single sample sequenced in a study of T-cell reconstitution after alpha-beta-depleted transplantation in children. Unique molecular identifiers tagged the TCRbeta library. TCRdb recomputed calls from the PCR reads with MiXCR, one row per CDR3 protein. Among some 120,000 distinct CDR3 sequences listed, 10% to 13% were seen once. The source was PBMCs, collected before TCRalphabeta/CD19-depleted stem cell transplant. The source of these receptors is a boy younger than 10 with acute lymphoblastic leukemia, due to receive a stem cell transplant.

This clonotype has only a few counts. The chain employs TRBV7-2 and TRBJ2-1; weak D call: TRBD2 (5 bases). This CDR3 has 17 amino acids. Between the trimmed V and J ends, which lost 1 base and 4 bases, there was a span of 17 bases. Germline CDR1 SGHTA, CDR2 FQGNSA. The DNA for the CDR3 is TGTGCCAGCAGCTTAGTCTCCAAAGCGGTTAGATACAATGAGCAGTTCTTC. It encodes CASSLVSKAVRYNEQFF.

The V gene is TRBV7-9, the J gene TRBJ1-1; perhaps TRBD1 as D (5 bases). Germline assignment: CDR1 SEHNR and CDR2 FQNEAQ (reference sequence). This CDR3 is built from 17 residues. V lost 0 bases, J lost 0 bases, and 14 bases lay in between. The CDR3 nucleotides read TGTGCCAGCAGCTTAGCTTCCGGGGGGGGAATGAACACTGAAGCTTTCTTT. Translating gives CASSLASGGGMNTEAFF.

This clonotype has ten or more counts. An end of the junction differs from the germline gene, which may be a read error. The chain couples TRBV5-1 to TRBJ2-7, with 10 positions matching TRBD1. The CDR3 contains 14 residues. The germline V gene has CDR1 SGHRS and CDR2 YFSETQ. As DNA, the CDR3 is TGTGCCAGCAGTTCCGGACAGGGGGCCTACGAGCAGTACTTC. Its translation: CASSSGQGAYEQYF.

This clonotype was detected many times. V and J are TRBV27 and TRBJ2-1; TRBD2 matches at 7 bases. Losses at the gene ends were 2 bases for V and 12 bases for J; bases not matched to a gene: 10. Germline V lookup: CDR1 MNHEY, CDR2 SMNVEV (reference sequence). CDR3 length: 14 residues. As DNA, the CDR3 is TGTGCCAGCAGTTTAAGATACGGGAGGCCTGCGCAGTTCTTC. Protein product: CASSLRYGRPAQFF.

The CDR3, as DNA: TGTGCCAGCAGCGGATACGCGGGGACAGGGTTCGGCTACACCTTC. Amino acids: CASSGYAGTGFGYTF. V usage is TRBV4-2 and J usage is TRBJ1-2; 9 nucleotides match TRBD1. V lost 5 bases to trimming and J lost 8 bases; unmatched junction nucleotides: 12. This CDR3 is 15 amino acids long. Looked up from germline, CDR1 is LGHNA and CDR2 is YNFKEQ.

The J gene is TRBJ2-2, the V gene TRBV5-1; 8 positions match TRBD1. The trim removed 4 bases at V and 1 base at J, leaving 6 bases unmatched. This CDR3 region has 16 residues. Germline V gene sequence: CDR1 SGHRS, CDR2 YFSETQ. This chain's CDR3 is CASSQKTGVNTGELFF. The CDR3, as DNA: TGCGCCAGCAGCCAAAAGACAGGGGTGAACACCGGGGAGCTGTTTTTT.

This clonotype came up a few times. A read error may account for a junction end that differs from germline. This chain uses TRBV12-3 or TRBV12-4 with TRBJ2-1, with D possibly TRBD2 on 5 matching bases. The CDR3 loop spans 19 amino acids. The CDR3 sequence is CTSSLANQFLVGIYNEQFF. CDR3 nucleotide sequence: TGTACCAGCAGTTTAGCGAACCAGTTTTTAGTCGGGATATACAATGAGCAGTTCTTC.

The sample holds many counts of this clonotype. The chain uses TRBV20-1 and TRBJ2-3, with 9 bases lining up with TRBD1. The junction had 11 bases not matched to a gene; V was cut back by 6 bases and J by 7 bases. Germline CDR1 is DFQATT and CDR2 is SNEGSKA (reference sequence). The CDR3 covers 14 residues. The CDR3 sequence: CSATGTGRTYTQYF. As DNA, the CDR3 is TGCAGTGCGACCGGGACAGGGAGAACATATACGCAGTATTTT.

This clonotype appeared a few times. The V call is TRBV5-1, the J call TRBJ1-2; 7 bases match TRBD1. CDR3 length equals 14 residues. Germline V gene sequence: CDR1 SGHRS, CDR2 YFSETQ. V shed 4 bases, J shed 4 bases, and the junction held 7 bases outside the gene matches. Written as DNA, the CDR3 is TGCGCCAGCAGCACCGGGGACAGTGGCTATGGCTACACCTTC. It translates to CASSTGDSGYGYTF.